This TCR beta chain stems from a study of CD8 T cells in Susac syndrome. With random hexamers, 0.5 to 1 ug RNA was reverse transcribed. With immunoSEQ multiplex PCR, TCR beta CDR3 was amplified across 54 Vbeta and 13 Jbeta. TCRdb re-derived calls from the immunoSEQ multiplex PCR reads in MiXCR, one entry per CDR3 protein. The sample lists some 120,000 distinct CDR3 sequences; about 95% were seen once. Germline V gene data show CDR1 as SQVTM and CDR2 as ANQGSEA. The CDR3 consists of 13 residues. Trimming stripped 6 bases from V and 2 bases from J, with 11 bases between. CD8+ and CD4+ T cells circulating in blood were sequenced for TCR beta.

The receptor was derived from a human donor in good health. The chain links TRBV29-1 to TRBJ2-1; the D call may be TRBD1 or TRBD2 (6 bases each). Material for sequencing was CD4+ T cells from PBMCs. For the CDR3, the DNA is TGCAGCGTGGGGGGCCTCCCCTACAATGAGCAGTTCTTC. Translation gives CSVGGLPYNEQFF.